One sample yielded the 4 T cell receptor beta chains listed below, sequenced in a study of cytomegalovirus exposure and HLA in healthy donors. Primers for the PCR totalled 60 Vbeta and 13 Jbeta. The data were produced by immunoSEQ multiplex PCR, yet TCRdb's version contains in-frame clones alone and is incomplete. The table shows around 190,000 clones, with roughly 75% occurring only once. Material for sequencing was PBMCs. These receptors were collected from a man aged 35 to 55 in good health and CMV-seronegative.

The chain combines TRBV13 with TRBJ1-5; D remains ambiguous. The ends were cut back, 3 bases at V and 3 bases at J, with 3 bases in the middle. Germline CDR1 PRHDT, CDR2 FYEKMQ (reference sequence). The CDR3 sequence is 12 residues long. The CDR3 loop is CASSLYNQPQHF. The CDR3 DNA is TGTGCCAGCAGCTTGTACAATCAGCCCCAGCATTTT.

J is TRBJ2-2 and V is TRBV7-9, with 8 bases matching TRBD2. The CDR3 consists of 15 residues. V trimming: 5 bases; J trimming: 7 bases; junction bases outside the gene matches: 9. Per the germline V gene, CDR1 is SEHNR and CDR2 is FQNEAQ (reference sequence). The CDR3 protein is CASSLSGGADGELFF. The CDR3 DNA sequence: TGTGCCAGCAGCCTTTCCGGGGGGGCTGACGGGGAGCTGTTTTTT. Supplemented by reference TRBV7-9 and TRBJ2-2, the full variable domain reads DTGVSQNPRHKITKRGQNVTFRCDPISEHNRLYWYRQTLGQGPEFLTYFQNEAQLEKSRLLSDRFSAERPKGSFSTLEIQRTEQGDSAMYLCASSLSGGADGELFFGEGSRLTVL.

The CDR3 DNA follows: TGTGCCAGCAGGGACAGGAAACCGAACACCGGGGAGCTGTTTTTT. It codes for CASRDRKPNTGELFF. The chain uses TRBV2 and TRBJ2-2; 7 bases line up with TRBD1. The J segment lost 0 bases and the V segment lost 6 bases, leaving 4 bases of the junction unmatched. The CDR3 contains 15 residues. Looked up from germline, CDR1 is SNHLY and CDR2 is FYNNEI.

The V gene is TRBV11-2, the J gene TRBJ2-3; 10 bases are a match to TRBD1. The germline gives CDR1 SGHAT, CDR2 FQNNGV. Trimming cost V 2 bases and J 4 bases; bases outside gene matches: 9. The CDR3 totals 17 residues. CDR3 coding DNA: TGTGCCAGCAGCTTAACGGGGACAGGGGAATTCGCAGATACGCAGTATTTT. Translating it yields CASSLTGTGEFADTQYF.